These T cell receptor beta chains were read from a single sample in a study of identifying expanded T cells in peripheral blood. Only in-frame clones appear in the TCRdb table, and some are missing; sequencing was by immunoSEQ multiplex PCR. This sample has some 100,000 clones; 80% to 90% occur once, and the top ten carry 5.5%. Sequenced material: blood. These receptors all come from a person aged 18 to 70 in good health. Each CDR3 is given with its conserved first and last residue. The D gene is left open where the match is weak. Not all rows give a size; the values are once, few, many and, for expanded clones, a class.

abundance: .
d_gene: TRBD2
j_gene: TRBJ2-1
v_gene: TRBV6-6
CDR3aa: CASSVGTSGGDNEQFF
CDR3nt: TGTGCCAGCAGTGTCGGGACTAGCGGGGGGGACAATGAGCAGTTCTTC

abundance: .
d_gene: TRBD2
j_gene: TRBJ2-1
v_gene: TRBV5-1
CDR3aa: CASSLGTSGYNEQFF
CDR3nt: TGCGCCAGCAGCCTCGGGACTAGCGGGTACAATGAGCAGTTCTTC

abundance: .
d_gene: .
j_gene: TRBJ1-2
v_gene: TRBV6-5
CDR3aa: CASSYSLDQIYGYTF
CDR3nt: TGTGCCAGCAGTTACTCGCTCGACCAGATCTATGGCTACACCTTC

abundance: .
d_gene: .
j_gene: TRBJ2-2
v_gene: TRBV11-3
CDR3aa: CASSLQWTGELFF
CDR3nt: TGTGCCAGCAGCTTACAATGGACCGGGGAGCTGTTTTTT

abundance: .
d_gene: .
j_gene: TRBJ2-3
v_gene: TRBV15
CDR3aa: CATSLTKTSTDTQYF
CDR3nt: TGTGCCACCAGCCTTACTAAAACTAGCACAGATACGCAGTATTTT

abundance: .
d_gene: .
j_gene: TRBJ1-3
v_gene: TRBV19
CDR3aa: CASSTSWTGNTIYF
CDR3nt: TGTGCCAGTAGTACTAGTTGGACTGGAAACACCATATATTTT

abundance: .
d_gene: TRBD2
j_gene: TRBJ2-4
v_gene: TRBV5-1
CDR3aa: CASSWGTSGRAEAKNIQYF
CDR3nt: TGCGCCAGCAGCTGGGGGACTAGCGGGAGGGCCGAAGCCAAAAACATTCAGTACTTC

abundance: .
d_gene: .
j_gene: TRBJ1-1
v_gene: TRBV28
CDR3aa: CASILQGGTEAFF
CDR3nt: TGTGCCAGCATTCTACAGGGCGGGACTGAAGCTTTCTTT

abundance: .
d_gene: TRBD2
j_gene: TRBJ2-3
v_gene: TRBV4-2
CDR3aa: CASSITGTRSTDTQYF
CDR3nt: TGTGCCAGCAGCATTACCGGGACTAGAAGCACAGATACGCAGTATTTT

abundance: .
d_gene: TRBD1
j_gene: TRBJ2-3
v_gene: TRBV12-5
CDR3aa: CASGPDRGVTDTQYF
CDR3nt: TGTGCTAGTGGACCGGACAGGGGAGTCACAGATACGCAGTATTTT

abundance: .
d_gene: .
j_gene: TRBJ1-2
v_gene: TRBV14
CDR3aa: CASSQVQGRYYGYTF
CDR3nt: TGTGCCAGCAGCCAAGTTCAAGGGAGATACTATGGCTACACCTTC

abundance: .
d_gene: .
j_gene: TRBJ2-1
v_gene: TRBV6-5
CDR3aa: CASSYSSGRGTGEQFF
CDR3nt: TGTGCCAGCAGTTACTCGTCAGGGCGGGGCACCGGTGAGCAGTTCTTC

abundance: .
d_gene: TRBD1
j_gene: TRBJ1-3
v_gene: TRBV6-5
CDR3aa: CASSPTQGNTIYF
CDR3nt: TGTGCCAGCAGTCCCACACAGGGGAACACCATATATTTT

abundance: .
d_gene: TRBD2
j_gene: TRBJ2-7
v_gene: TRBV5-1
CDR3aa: CASSLGAGVGEQYF
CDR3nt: TGCGCCAGCAGCTTGGGGGCGGGAGTCGGGGAGCAGTACTTC

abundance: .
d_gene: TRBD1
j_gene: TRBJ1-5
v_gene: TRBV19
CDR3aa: CASSIRGQGAQPQHF
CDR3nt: TGTGCCAGTAGTATCCGGGGACAGGGGGCTCAGCCCCAGCATTTT

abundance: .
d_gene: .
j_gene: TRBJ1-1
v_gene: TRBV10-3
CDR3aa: CAISGGDTEAFF
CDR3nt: TGTGCCATCAGTGGGGGGGACACTGAAGCTTTCTTT

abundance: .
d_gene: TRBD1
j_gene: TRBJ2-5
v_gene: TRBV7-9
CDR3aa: CASSPGTGSDQETQYF
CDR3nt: TGTGCCAGCAGCCCCGGGACAGGCTCAGATCAAGAGACCCAGTACTTC

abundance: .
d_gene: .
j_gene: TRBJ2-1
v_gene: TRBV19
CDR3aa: CASSMRGVNEQFF
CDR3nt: TGTGCCAGTAGTATGAGGGGAGTAAATGAGCAGTTCTTC

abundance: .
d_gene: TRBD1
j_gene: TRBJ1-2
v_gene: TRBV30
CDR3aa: CAWSVAGGAVGGYTF
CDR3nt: TGTGCCTGGAGTGTGGCAGGGGGCGCGGTGGGAGGCTACACCTTC

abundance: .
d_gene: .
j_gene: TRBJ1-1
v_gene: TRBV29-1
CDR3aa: CSEQQGLNTEAFF
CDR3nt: TGCAGCGAACAACAGGGTCTGAACACTGAAGCTTTCTTT

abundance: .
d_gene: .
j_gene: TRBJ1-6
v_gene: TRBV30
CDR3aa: CAWSEGTENSPLHF
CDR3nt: TGTGCCTGGAGTGAGGGAACAGAGAATTCACCCCTCCACTTT

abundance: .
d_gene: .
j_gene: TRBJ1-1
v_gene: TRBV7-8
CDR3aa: CASSLAGTWDTEAFF
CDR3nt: TGTGCCAGCAGCTTAGCCGGGACCTGGGACACTGAAGCTTTCTTT

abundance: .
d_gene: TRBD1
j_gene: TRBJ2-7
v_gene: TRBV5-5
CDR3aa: CASSFWTGSHEQYF
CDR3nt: TGTGCCAGCAGCTTTTGGACAGGGAGCCACGAGCAGTACTTC

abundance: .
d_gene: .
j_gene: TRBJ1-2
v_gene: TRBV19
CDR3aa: CASSSEGKYGNYGYTF
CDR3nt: TGTGCCAGTAGTAGTGAAGGGAAATATGGAAACTATGGCTACACCTTC

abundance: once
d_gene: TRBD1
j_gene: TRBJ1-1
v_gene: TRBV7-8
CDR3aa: CASSLARQGVAEAFF
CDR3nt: TGTGCCAGCAGCTTAGCCCGGCAGGGGGTCGCTGAAGCTTTCTTT

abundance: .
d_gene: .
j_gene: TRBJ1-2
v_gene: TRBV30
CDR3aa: CAWSFTGSSGYTF
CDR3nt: TGTGCCTGGAGTTTTACAGGGAGTTCGGGCTACACCTTC

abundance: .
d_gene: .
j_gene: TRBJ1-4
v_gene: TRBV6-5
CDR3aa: CASSPFQGNEKLFF
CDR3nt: TGTGCCAGCAGTCCCTTTCAGGGGAATGAAAAACTGTTTTTT

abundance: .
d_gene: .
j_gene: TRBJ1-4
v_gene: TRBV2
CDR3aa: CASSVEKLFF
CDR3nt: TGTGCCAGCAGTGTGGAAAAACTGTTTTTT

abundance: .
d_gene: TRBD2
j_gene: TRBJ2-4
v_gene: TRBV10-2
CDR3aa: CASSHSLAGGGSIQYF
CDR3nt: TGCGCCAGCAGTCACTCACTAGCGGGGGGGGGTAGCATTCAGTACTTC

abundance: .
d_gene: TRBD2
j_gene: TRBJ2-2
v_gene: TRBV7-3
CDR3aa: CASSLVASSGRVDGELFF
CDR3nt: TGTGCCAGCAGCTTAGTCGCTTCTAGCGGGAGGGTTGACGGGGAGCTGTTTTTT

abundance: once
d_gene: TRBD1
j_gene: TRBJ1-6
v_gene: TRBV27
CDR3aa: CASSPRGTGSSYNSPLHF
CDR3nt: TGTGCCAGCAGCCCCCGAGGGACAGGGAGCTCCTATAATTCACCCCTCCACTTT

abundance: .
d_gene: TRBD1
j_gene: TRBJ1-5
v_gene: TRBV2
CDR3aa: CASRDWVQGVGQPQHF
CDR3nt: TGTGCCAGCAGGGATTGGGTACAGGGGGTAGGACAGCCCCAGCATTTT

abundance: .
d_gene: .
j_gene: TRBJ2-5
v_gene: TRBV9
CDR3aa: CASSDLGGPGETQYF
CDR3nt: TGTGCCAGCAGCGACTTAGGGGGTCCAGGCGAGACCCAGTACTTC

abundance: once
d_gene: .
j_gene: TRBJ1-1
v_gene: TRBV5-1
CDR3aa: CASSLLSRDTEAFF
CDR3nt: TGCGCCAGCAGCTTGCTCTCTAGGGACACTGAAGCTTTCTTT

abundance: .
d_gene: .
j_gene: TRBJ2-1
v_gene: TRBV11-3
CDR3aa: CASSQRGFGSYYNEQFF
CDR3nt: TGTGCCAGCAGCCAGAGGGGATTTGGGTCTTACTACAATGAGCAGTTCTTC

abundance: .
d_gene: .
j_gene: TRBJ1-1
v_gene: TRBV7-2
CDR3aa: CASSLGGPGTEAFF
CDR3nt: TGTGCCAGCAGCTTAGGAGGGCCCGGCACTGAAGCTTTCTTT

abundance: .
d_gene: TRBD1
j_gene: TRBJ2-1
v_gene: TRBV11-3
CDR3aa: CASSPTDRVPREQFF
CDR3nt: TGTGCCAGCAGCCCAACGGACAGGGTCCCTCGTGAGCAGTTCTTC

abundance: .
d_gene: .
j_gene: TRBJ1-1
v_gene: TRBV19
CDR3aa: CASSTGQLNTEAFF
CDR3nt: TGTGCCAGTAGTACGGGACAATTGAACACTGAAGCTTTCTTT

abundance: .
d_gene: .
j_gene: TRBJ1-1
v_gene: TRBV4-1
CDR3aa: CASSQDGYSFF
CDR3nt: TGCGCCAGCAGCCAAGATGGATACTCTTTCTTT